Described below is a single T cell receptor (beta chain) sequence and its context. The CDR3 sequence is 13 residues long. In germline, CDR1 is SGHRS, CDR2 YFSETQ. The V end was cut by 4 bases, the J end by 5 bases, with 12 bases between. Generated by immunoSEQ multiplex PCR, the TCRdb table keeps only in-frame clones and is missing some. The table lists 250,000 to 350,000 clones, around 87% of them singletons. This record belongs to a study of blood T cell repertoires in COVID-19. The specimen sequenced was peripheral blood. The chain joins TRBV5-1 to TRBJ2-5, with D possibly being TRBD2 (6 bases). This TCR was sampled from a young man with active or convalescent COVID-19. This CDR3 is CASSTDYGETQYF. In nucleotides, the CDR3 is TGCGCCAGCAGCACGGACTACGGGGAGACCCAGTACTTC.